This entry is about one TCR beta chain. What it recognizes is unknown. The data originate from a study of radiation and T cells in renal cell carcinoma. General study points: From baseline, blood top tumor clonotypes peaked at 2 weeks post-radiation.

Germline V gene sequence: CDR1 SEHNR, CDR2 FQNEAQ (reference sequence). This CDR3 is built from 13 residues. Trimming removed 5 bases at V and 5 bases at J, with 12 bases between. The repertoire was sequenced with immunoSEQ multiplex PCR; TCRdb's copy has only in-frame clones and lacks some. This sample has roughly 140,000 clones; about 87% occur once, and the top ten carry roughly 13%. Time point noted: blood 2 weeks post-SBRT. Treatment meaning: 15 Gy SBRT to primary tumor, nephrectomy 4 weeks later. The gene calls are TRBV7-9 and TRBJ1-2; D ambiguous. Sequenced here: blood, sampled from a patient whose treatment included radiotherapy and nephrectomy. The sequence came from a woman aged 45 to 65 with renal cell carcinoma. The DNA of the CDR3 is TGTGCCAGCAGCCAGAGTCAGGTATATGGCTACACCTTC. It codes for CASSQSQVYGYTF. Supplemented by reference TRBV7-9 and TRBJ1-2, the full variable domain reads DTGVSQNPRHKITKRGQNVTFRCDPISEHNRLYWYRQTLGQGPEFLTYFQNEAQLEKSRLLSDRFSAERPKGSFSTLEIQRTEQGDSAMYLCASSQSQVYGYTFGSGTRLTVV.